These 30 T cell receptor beta chains were sequenced from one sample in a study of beta chain features in type 1 diabetes. Sequenced material consisted of expressed TCRB transcripts (all of the isolated RNA was reverse transcribed). Method: immunoSEQ multiplex PCR; TCRdb's copy keeps in-frame clones and lacks some. The sample consists of about 350,000 clones, about 18% of them appearing once. The specimen sequenced was naive CD4+ T cells from blood. Source of these receptors: a woman between 18 and 29 years old in good health.

The chain links TRBV9 to TRBJ1-5; 8 bases match TRBD1. The V segment lost 0 bases and the J segment 4 bases; nucleotides outside the gene matches: 6. The germline CDR1 and CDR2 sequences are SGDLS and YYNGEE. The CDR3 runs to 16 residues. CDR3 region: CASSVGAGGLNQPQHF. The CDR3 DNA is TGTGCCAGCAGCGTAGGTGCAGGGGGCTTAAATCAGCCCCAGCATTTT.

The V and J genes are TRBV29-1 and TRBJ2-3; 11 bases are shared with TRBD2. Germline values: CDR1 SQVTM, CDR2 ANQGSEA. The V segment lost 6 bases and the J segment 1 base; nucleotides outside the gene matches: 6. The CDR3 extends over 15 amino acids. The DNA for the CDR3 is TGCAGCGTGCGGAATAGCGGGAGGGGCACAGATACGCAGTATTTT. This encodes CSVRNSGRGTDTQYF.

The V gene is TRBV30, the J gene TRBJ2-3, with TRBD2 matching over 15 bases. CDR3 length: 16 residues. CDR1 and CDR2 (germline): GTSNPN, SVGIG (reference sequence). V was pared by 8 bases and J by 1 base, with 7 bases of the junction left unmatched. In DNA, the CDR3 is TGTGCCCGTGGACTAGCGGGAGGGCCGGGCACAGATACGCAGTATTTT. It specifies CARGLAGGPGTDTQYF.

A few counts support this clone. V and J are TRBV7-9 and TRBJ2-4; 8 positions match TRBD1. Germline V lookup: CDR1 SEHNR, CDR2 FQNEAQ (reference sequence). The CDR3 covers 17 residues. J lost 1 base, V lost 2 bases, and 7 bases had no gene match. The CDR3 here is CASSLLDRARAKNIQYF. The CDR3 DNA sequence: TGTGCCAGCAGCTTATTGGACAGGGCGAGGGCCAAAAACATTCAGTACTTC. The complete variable domain, with remaining parts taken from reference TRBV7-9 and TRBJ2-4, reads DTGVSQNPRHKITKRGQNVTFRCDPISEHNRLYWYRQTLGQGPEFLTYFQNEAQLEKSRLLSDRFSAERPKGSFSTLEIQRTEQGDSAMYLCASSLLDRARAKNIQYFGAGTRLSVL.

This clone has only a few counts. The rearrangement links TRBV9 to TRBJ2-2, with D possibly matching TRBD2 (5 bases). Deletions cut 0 bases from V and 7 bases from J, with 10 bases between. The CDR3 has 14 amino acids. Germline CDR1 reads SGDLS; CDR2 reads YYNGEE. CDR3 DNA sequence: TGTGCCAGCAGCGTAGCGGGGTACGGCGGGGAGCTGTTTTTT. The encoded protein is CASSVAGYGGELFF.

CDR3 loop: CASSQDFGVSTDTQYF. The CDR3 coding sequence is TGCGCCAGCAGCCAAGATTTCGGGGTTAGCACAGATACGCAGTATTTT. The chain has TRBV4-1 and TRBJ2-3; possible D gene TRBD2, 5 bases. V was pared by 0 bases and J by 0 bases, with 10 bases between. CDR1 MGHRA and CDR2 YSYEKL come from the germline V gene. CDR3 length: 16 residues.

This clone was picked up a small number of times. The rearrangement uses TRBV23-1 and TRBJ2-1; TRBD2 aligns across 16 bases. Being an ORF, TRBV23-1 has a function that is uncertain. V gave up 4 bases and J gave up 8 bases; unmatched junction bases: 11. There are 18 residues in the CDR3. CDR3 residues: CASSLTGTSGGASDEQFF. The CDR3 region has the DNA TGCGCCAGCAGTCTGACGGGGACTAGCGGGGGGGCCTCGGATGAGCAGTTCTTC.

The chain has TRBV4-1 and TRBJ1-2, with 9 bases that match TRBD1. Germline V lookup: CDR1 MGHRA, CDR2 YSYEKL. CDR3 length: 16 amino acids. V lost 3 bases to trimming and J lost 6 bases; unmatched junction nucleotides: 11. CDR3 region: CASSHSRGQGNNGYTF. The CDR3 DNA sequence: TGCGCCAGCAGCCACAGTCGAGGACAGGGGAATAATGGCTACACCTTC.

This clone was picked up a small number of times. The V gene is TRBV30, the J gene TRBJ2-7; perhaps TRBD1 as D (6 bases). V was trimmed by 2 bases and J by 4 bases, leaving 9 bases between them. Germline assignment: CDR1 GTSNPN and CDR2 SVGIG (reference sequence). The CDR3 length is 12 residues. The CDR3 is CAWSNQGYEQYF. In DNA, the CDR3 is TGTGCCTGGAGTAATCAGGGGTACGAGCAGTACTTC.

There are a few counts of this clone. The rearrangement joins TRBV2 to TRBJ2-2; 11 bases map to TRBD1. This CDR3 contains 14 residues. V lost 6 bases and J lost 4; bases outside the gene matches: 1. CDR1 is SNHLY, CDR2 FYNNEI, per germline. The CDR3 nucleotides are TGTGCCAGCAGAGGGACAGGGGGCACCGGGGAGCTGTTTTTT. It is translated as CASRGTGGTGELFF.

The rearrangement joins TRBV6-5 to TRBJ1-2, with TRBD1 matching 8 bases. The CDR3 extends over 14 amino acids. V shed 6 bases, J shed 4 bases, and the junction held 7 bases outside the gene matches. Looked up from germline, CDR1 is MNHEY and CDR2 is SVGAGI. CDR3 region: CASRTGTGVYGYTF. The CDR3 bases are TGTGCCAGCAGAACCGGGACAGGAGTCTATGGCTACACCTTC.

The V and J genes are TRBV25-1 and TRBJ1-2; D may be TRBD1 (6 bases). With 2 bases removed from V and 8 bases from J, the gap between germline ends came to 15 bases. CDR3 length: 14 amino acids. Germline V gene data show CDR1 as MGHDK and CDR2 as SYGVNS. CDR3 amino acids: CASSEGGQGSGYTF. CDR3 sequence (DNA): TGTGCCAGCAGTGAAGGAGGCCAGGGGTCGGGCTACACCTTC.

This clone was picked up a small number of times. This chain links TRBV15 with TRBJ2-1, with TRBD1 matching over 10 bases. The V and J ends lost 5 bases and 7 bases, in that order; junction bases with no gene match: 8. This CDR3 spans 15 amino acids. The V gene's germline CDR1 is LNHNV and CDR2 YYDKDF (reference sequence). CDR3 protein: CATSGFRDRGNEQFF. The CDR3 DNA follows: TGTGCCACCAGCGGGTTCCGGGACAGGGGAAATGAGCAGTTCTTC.

The V call is TRBV4-1, the J call TRBJ2-5, with D perhaps matching TRBD2 (6 bases). The germline CDR1 and CDR2 sequences are MGHRA and YSYEKL. The CDR3 runs 14 residues. V was shortened by 1 base and J by 3 bases, with 9 bases between the two germline ends. The DNA for the CDR3 is TGCGCCAGCAGCCAAGTTAGGAGGGAAGAGACCCAGTACTTC. Translated, it gives CASSQVRREETQYF.

This clone was counted a few times. The rearrangement uses TRBV4-2 and TRBJ2-5; a weak D match, TRBD1 (6 bases). Germline CDR1 LGHNA, CDR2 YNFKEQ. V gave up 0 bases and J gave up 5 bases, with 13 bases separating them. This CDR3 comprises 15 residues. For the CDR3, the DNA is TGTGCCAGCAGCCAAGATCTGGAGAGGGGGGAGACCCAGTACTTC. Protein: CASSQDLERGETQYF.

The chain joins TRBV11-1 to TRBJ2-3; D is perhaps TRBD2 (5 bases). CDR3 length: 14 amino acids. V lost 3 bases and J lost 4, with 11 bases in between. Germline V gives CDR1 SGHAT, CDR2 FQDESV (reference sequence). This chain's CDR3 is CASSFVSGADTQYF. The CDR3 nucleotides read TGTGCCAGCAGCTTCGTTTCCGGGGCAGATACGCAGTATTTT.

The chain carries TRBV5-6 and TRBJ2-7, with 10 bases that match TRBD2. Trimming removed 7 bases from V and 7 bases from J; junction bases left unmatched: 14. CDR1 is SGHDT, CDR2 YYEEEE, per germline. The CDR3 runs 15 residues. CDR3 sequence (DNA): TGTGCCAGCCTCCGAGGCCTAGCGGGAGTAGGAGAGCAGTACTTC. As protein: CASLRGLAGVGEQYF. Filled out from reference TRBV5-6 and TRBJ2-7, the complete variable domain reads DAGVTQSPTHLIKTRGQQVTLRCSPKSGHDTVSWYQQALGQGPQFIFQYYEEEERQRGNFPDRFSGHQFPNYSSELNVNALLLGDSALYLCASLRGLAGVGEQYFGPGTRLTVT.

The chain employs TRBV4-1 and TRBJ2-7; TRBD2 aligns across 10 bases. Per the germline V gene, CDR1 is MGHRA and CDR2 is YSYEKL. The CDR3 is 18 amino acids. The trim removed 0 bases at V and 4 bases at J, leaving 12 bases unmatched. The DNA of the CDR3 is TGCGCCAGCAGCCAAGATATAATCCGGACTAGCGGAACATACGAGCAGTACTTC. Amino acids: CASSQDIIRTSGTYEQYF.

Only a few counts were recorded for this clone. The rearrangement uses TRBV14 and TRBJ2-5, with 14 bases aligning to TRBD2. Trimming took 4 bases from V and 5 from J; bases not matched to a gene: 3. The germline V gene has CDR1 SGHDN and CDR2 FVKESK. This CDR3 contains 15 residues. In DNA, the CDR3 is TGTGCCAGCAGCCGGGGACTAGCGGGGGCGGAGACCCAGTACTTC. It yields the protein CASSRGLAGAETQYF.

V and J are TRBV5-1 and TRBJ1-2; D gene uncertain. Trimming took off 0 bases at V and 0 bases at J, with 9 bases between the two ends. The length of the CDR3 is 15 residues. The V gene's germline CDR1 is SGHRS and CDR2 YFSETQ. The CDR3 loop reads CASSLGARTNYGYTF. DNA for the CDR3: TGCGCCAGCAGCTTGGGAGCACGAACTAACTATGGCTACACCTTC.

This chain connects TRBV18 to TRBJ2-1; no definite D call. This CDR3 has 16 residues. Trimming pared 0 bases from V and 0 bases from J, leaving 9 bases between. From germline, CDR1 is KGHSH and CDR2 LQKENI. The CDR3 sequence is CASSPPNSLSYNEQFF. The CDR3 coding sequence is TGTGCCAGCTCACCACCGAACAGTCTCTCCTACAATGAGCAGTTCTTC.

The rearrangement links TRBV30 to TRBJ2-7; D may be TRBD1 (6 bases). In germline, CDR1 is GTSNPN, CDR2 SVGIG (reference sequence). The ends were cut back, 3 bases at V and 7 bases at J, with 19 bases in the middle. The CDR3 is 14 residues long. The CDR3 spells CAWRRPGTRGEQYF. CDR3 DNA sequence: TGTGCCTGGAGACGGCCAGGGACCAGGGGTGAGCAGTACTTC.

The chain employs TRBV4-3 and TRBJ2-5; 7 bases agree with TRBD1. Germline assignment: CDR1 LGHNA and CDR2 YSLEER. The length of the CDR3 is 15 residues. V shed 2 bases, J shed 3 bases, and the junction held 6 bases outside the gene matches. The CDR3 reads CASSQQTGTEETQYF. The CDR3 region has the DNA TGCGCCAGCAGCCAACAAACCGGGACAGAAGAGACCCAGTACTTC.

V is TRBV9 and J is TRBJ2-2, with a weak D call TRBD2 (6 bases). CDR1 SGDLS and CDR2 YYNGEE come from the germline V gene. This CDR3 region has 16 residues. The V and J ends lost 6 bases and 1 base respectively, with 16 bases between them. DNA for the CDR3: TGTGCCAGCAAACTGACGGGAGAACTGAACACCGGGGAGCTGTTTTTT. Protein: CASKLTGELNTGELFF.

V gene TRBV9 combines with J gene TRBJ2-1; 10 bases line up with TRBD1. CDR1 and CDR2 (germline): SGDLS, YYNGEE. Unmatched junction bases numbered 7, after V lost 2 bases and J lost 8 bases. The CDR3 length is 15 residues. The CDR3 sequence: CASSVAGTGDHEQFF. The CDR3 DNA follows: TGTGCCAGCAGCGTCGCCGGGACAGGGGATCATGAGCAGTTCTTC.

The chain has TRBV10-3 and TRBJ2-1, with D tentatively TRBD1 (6 bases). The CDR3 runs to 13 residues. Germline CDR1 and CDR2: ENHRY and SYGVKD. V was cut by 4 bases and J by 6 bases, with 10 bases left in between. CDR3 amino acids: CAISVEGGNEQFF. In DNA, the CDR3 is TGTGCCATCAGTGTTGAAGGGGGCAATGAGCAGTTCTTC.

In its sample, this clone was seen a few times. The chain links TRBV7-2 to TRBJ2-3, with TRBD2 identical over 8 bases. V lost 5 bases and J lost 1; bases outside the gene matches: 8. Germline CDR1 is SGHTA and CDR2 is FQGNSA. The CDR3 runs 16 residues. CDR3 nucleotides: TGTGCCAGCAGCGCTACTAGCGGCTCTGGCACAGATACGCAGTATTTT. This gives the protein CASSATSGSGTDTQYF.

The chain combines TRBV28 with TRBJ1-5, with D unresolved. CDR3 length equals 15 residues. Deletions cut 6 bases from V and 0 bases from J, with 12 bases between. CDR1 is MDHEN, CDR2 SYDVKM, per germline. CDR3 in amino acids: CASSGEPYSNQPQHF. In nucleotides, the CDR3 is TGTGCCAGCAGCGGGGAGCCGTATAGCAATCAGCCCCAGCATTTT.

The gene calls are TRBV2 and TRBJ2-5; TRBD1 matches at 9 bases. The CDR3 has 15 amino acids. Germline V gene data show CDR1 as SNHLY and CDR2 as FYNNEI. J was trimmed by 5 bases and V by 5 bases; bases with no gene match: 9. The CDR3 DNA reads TGTGCCAGCAGTATAGACAGGGGGGCTTGGGAGACCCAGTACTTC. Its translation is CASSIDRGAWETQYF.

V and J are TRBV9 and TRBJ2-5; no clear D. The CDR3 has 13 residues. V lost 1 base and J lost 4, with 8 bases in between. Germline lookup yields CDR1 SGDLS and CDR2 YYNGEE. For the CDR3, the DNA is TGTGCCAGCAGCGTAAGTCCAGGAGAGACCCAGTACTTC. It codes for CASSVSPGETQYF.